This T cell receptor (beta chain) is drawn from a study of blood T cell repertoires in COVID-19. Germline CDR1 and CDR2: MGHDK and SYGVNS. The CDR3 is 16 amino acids. The V and J ends lost 3 bases and 0 bases, in that order; junction bases with no gene match: 8. Libraries were prepared by immunoSEQ multiplex PCR; TCRdb keeps only in-frame clonotypes and omits some of them. There are some 320,000 clones in the sample; 75% to 90% occur only once, and about 5% lies in the top ten. The chain carries TRBV25-1 and TRBJ2-7; 7 nucleotides agree with TRBD1. The receptor was derived from a man in his 60s who had recovered from COVID-19. Sequenced: PBMCs or T cells enriched from blood (not recorded which). The CDR3 nucleotides read TGTGCCAGCAGTGACCCCGGGACAGATAGCTCCTACGAGCAGTACTTC. It is translated as CASSDPGTDSSYEQYF.